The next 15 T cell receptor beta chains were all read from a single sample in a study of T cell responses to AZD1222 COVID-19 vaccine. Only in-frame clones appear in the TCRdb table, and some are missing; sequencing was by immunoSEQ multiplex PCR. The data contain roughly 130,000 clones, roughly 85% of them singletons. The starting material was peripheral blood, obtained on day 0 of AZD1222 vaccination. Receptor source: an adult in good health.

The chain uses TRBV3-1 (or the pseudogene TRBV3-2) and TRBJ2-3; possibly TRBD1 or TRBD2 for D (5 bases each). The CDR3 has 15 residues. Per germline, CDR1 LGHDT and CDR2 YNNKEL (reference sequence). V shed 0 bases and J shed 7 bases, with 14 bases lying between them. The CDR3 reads CASSQDPRESNTQYF. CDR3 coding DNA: TGTGCCAGCAGCCAAGACCCCAGGGAGAGTAATACGCAGTATTTT.

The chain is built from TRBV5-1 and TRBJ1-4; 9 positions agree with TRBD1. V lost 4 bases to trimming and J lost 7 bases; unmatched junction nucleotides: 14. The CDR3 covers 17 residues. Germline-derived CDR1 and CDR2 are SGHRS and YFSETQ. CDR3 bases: TGCGCCAGCAGCGGGGATGGATGGGACAGGGCGACTGAAAAACTGTTTTTT. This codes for CASSGDGWDRATEKLFF.

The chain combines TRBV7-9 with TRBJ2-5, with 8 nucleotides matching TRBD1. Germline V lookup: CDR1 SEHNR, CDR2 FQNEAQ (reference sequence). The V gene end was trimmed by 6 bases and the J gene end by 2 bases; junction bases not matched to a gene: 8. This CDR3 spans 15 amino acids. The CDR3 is CASSSDRVRQETQYF. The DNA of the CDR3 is TGTGCCAGCAGTTCGGACAGGGTACGGCAAGAGACCCAGTACTTC.

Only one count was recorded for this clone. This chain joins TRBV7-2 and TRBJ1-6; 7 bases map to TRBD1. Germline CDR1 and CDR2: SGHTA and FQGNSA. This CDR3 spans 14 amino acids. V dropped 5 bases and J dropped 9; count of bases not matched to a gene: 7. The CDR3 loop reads CASSPQGKSSPLHF. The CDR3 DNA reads TGTGCCAGCAGCCCACAGGGGAAAAGTTCACCCCTCCACTTT.

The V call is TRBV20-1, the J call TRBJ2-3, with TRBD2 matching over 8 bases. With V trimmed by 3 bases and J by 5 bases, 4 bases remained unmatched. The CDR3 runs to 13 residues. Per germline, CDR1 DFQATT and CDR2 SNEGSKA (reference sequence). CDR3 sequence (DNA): TGCAGTGCTAGTAGCGGGACCAGAGATACGCAGTATTTT. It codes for CSASSGTRDTQYF.

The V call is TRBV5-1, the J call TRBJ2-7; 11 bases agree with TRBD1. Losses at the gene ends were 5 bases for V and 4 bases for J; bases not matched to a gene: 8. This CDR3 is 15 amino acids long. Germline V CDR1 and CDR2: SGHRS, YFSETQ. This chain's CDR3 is CASRDGQGAYYEQYF. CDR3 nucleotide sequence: TGCGCCAGCAGGGACGGACAGGGGGCGTATTACGAGCAGTACTTC. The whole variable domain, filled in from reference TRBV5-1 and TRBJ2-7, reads KAGVTQTPRYLIKTRGQQVTLSCSPISGHRSVSWYQQTPGQGLQFLFEYFSETQRNKGNFPGRFSGRQFSNSRSEMNVSTLELGDSALYLCASRDGQGAYYEQYFGPGTRLTVT.

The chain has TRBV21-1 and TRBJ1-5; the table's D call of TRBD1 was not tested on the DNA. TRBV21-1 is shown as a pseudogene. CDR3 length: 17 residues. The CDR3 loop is CASSRKGTGDSNQPQHF. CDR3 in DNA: TGTGCCAGCAGCAGAAAGGGTACAGGGGATAGCAATCAGCCCCAGCATTTT.

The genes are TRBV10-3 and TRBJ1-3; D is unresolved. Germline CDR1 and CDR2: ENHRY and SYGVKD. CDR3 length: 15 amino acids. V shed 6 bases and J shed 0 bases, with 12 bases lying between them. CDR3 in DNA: TGTGCCATCAGAACCGAATTTACCTCTGGAAACACCATATATTTT. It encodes CAIRTEFTSGNTIYF.

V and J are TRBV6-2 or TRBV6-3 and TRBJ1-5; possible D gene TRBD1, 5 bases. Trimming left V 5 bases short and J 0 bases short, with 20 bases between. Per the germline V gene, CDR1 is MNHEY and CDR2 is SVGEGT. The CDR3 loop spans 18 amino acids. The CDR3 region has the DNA TGTGCCAGCAGTAGCGCCGAAGGGGAGCCTTATAGCAATCAGCCCCAGCATTTT. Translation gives CASSSAEGEPYSNQPQHF.

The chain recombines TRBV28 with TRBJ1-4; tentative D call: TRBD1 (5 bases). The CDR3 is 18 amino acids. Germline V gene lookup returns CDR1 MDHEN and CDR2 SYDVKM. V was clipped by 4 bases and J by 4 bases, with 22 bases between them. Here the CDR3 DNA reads TGTGCCAGCAGTTGGCCCAGGGCCTCCCCTGCGGGTAATGAAAAACTGTTTTTT. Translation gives CASSWPRASPAGNEKLFF.

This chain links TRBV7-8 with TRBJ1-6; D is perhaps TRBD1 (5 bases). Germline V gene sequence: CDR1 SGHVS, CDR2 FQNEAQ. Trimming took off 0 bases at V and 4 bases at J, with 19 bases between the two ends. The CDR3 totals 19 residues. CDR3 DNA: TGTGCCAGCAGCTTAGCCAGCCCCGGGAGGGGAGGGTATAATTCACCCCTCCACTTT. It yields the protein CASSLASPGRGGYNSPLHF.

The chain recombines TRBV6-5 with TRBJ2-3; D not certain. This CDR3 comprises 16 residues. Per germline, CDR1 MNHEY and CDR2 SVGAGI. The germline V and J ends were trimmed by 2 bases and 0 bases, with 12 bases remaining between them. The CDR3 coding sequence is TGTGCCAGCAGTTACCTAGGGTCCCTCAGCACAGATACGCAGTATTTT. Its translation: CASSYLGSLSTDTQYF.

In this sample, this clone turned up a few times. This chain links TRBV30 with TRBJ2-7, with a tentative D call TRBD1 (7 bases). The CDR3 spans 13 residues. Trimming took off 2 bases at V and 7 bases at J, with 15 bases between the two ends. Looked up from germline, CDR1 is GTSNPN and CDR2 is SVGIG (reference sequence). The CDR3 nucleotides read TGTGCCTGGAGTTTCAGGGGGGAGGAGGAGCAGTACTTC. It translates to CAWSFRGEEEQYF.

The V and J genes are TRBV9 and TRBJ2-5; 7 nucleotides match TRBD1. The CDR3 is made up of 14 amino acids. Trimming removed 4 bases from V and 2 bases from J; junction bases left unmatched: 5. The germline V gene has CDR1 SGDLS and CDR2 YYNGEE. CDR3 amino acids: CASSQGQSQETQYF. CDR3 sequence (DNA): TGTGCCAGCAGCCAGGGACAGTCGCAAGAGACCCAGTACTTC. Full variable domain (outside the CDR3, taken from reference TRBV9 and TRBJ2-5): DSGVTQTPKHLITATGQRVTLRCSPRSGDLSVYWYQQSLDQGLQFLIQYYNGEERAKGNILERFSAQQFPDLHSELNLSSLELGDSALYFCASSQGQSQETQYFGPGTRLLVL.

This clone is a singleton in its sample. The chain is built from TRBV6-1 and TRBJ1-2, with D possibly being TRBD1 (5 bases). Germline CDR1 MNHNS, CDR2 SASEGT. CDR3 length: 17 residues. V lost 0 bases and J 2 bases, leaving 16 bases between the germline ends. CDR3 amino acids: CASSEAPGAFLNYGYTF. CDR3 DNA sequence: TGTGCCAGCAGTGAAGCGCCCGGGGCGTTCCTCAACTATGGCTACACCTTC.